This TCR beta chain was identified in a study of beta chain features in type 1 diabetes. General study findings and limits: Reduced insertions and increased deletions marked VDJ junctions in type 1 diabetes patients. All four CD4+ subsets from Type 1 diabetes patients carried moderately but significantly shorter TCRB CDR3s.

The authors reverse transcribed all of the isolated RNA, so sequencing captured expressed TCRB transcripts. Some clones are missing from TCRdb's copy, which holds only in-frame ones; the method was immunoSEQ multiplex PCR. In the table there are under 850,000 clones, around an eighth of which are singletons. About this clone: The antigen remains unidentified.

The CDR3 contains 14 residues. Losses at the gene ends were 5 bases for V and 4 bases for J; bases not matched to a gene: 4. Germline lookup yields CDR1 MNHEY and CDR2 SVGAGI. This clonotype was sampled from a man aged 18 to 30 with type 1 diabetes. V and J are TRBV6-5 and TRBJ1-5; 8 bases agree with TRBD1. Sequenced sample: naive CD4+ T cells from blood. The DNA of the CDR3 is TGTGCCAGCAGTCCACGGACAGGGAATCAGCCCCAGCATTTT. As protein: CASSPRTGNQPQHF.